Shown below are 29 T cell receptor beta chains from a single sample sequenced in a study of blood T cell repertoires in COVID-19. Libraries were prepared by immunoSEQ multiplex PCR; TCRdb keeps only in-frame clonotypes and omits some of them. The sample consists of a few hundred thousand clones, approximately 86% of them appearing once. Sequenced sample: peripheral blood. The source is a man in his 60s with acute or convalescent COVID-19.

The gene calls are TRBV6-5 and TRBJ2-5, with 10 nucleotides matching TRBD2. Germline CDR1 reads MNHEY; CDR2 reads SVGAGI. This CDR3 has 14 residues. Losses at the gene ends were 8 bases for V and 5 bases for J; bases not matched to a gene: 8. The chain's CDR3 is CASRRPAGGETQYF. In DNA form, the CDR3 reads TGTGCCAGCCGCCGGCCAGCGGGGGGGGAGACCCAGTACTTC.

This chain links TRBV6-1 with TRBJ2-6; D gene unclear. The V end was cut by 0 bases, the J end by 4 bases, with 7 bases between. The germline CDR1 and CDR2 sequences are MNHNS and SASEGT. The CDR3 totals 15 residues. CDR3 protein: CASSEAPRGANVLTF. CDR3 sequence (DNA): TGTGCCAGCAGTGAAGCCCCTAGAGGGGCCAACGTCCTGACTTTC.

This clone appeared once. This chain uses TRBV7-9 with TRBJ2-3; TRBD2 aligns across 8 bases. After removal of 2 bases from V and 0 bases from J, the junction contained 4 bases not matched to a gene. The CDR3 loop spans 16 amino acids. CDR1 SEHNR and CDR2 FQNEAQ come from the germline V gene (reference sequence). The CDR3 DNA sequence: TGTGCCAGCAGCTTAATGTTAGCGGGGAGCACAGATACGCAGTATTTT. Encoded protein: CASSLMLAGSTDTQYF.

The chain carries TRBV30 and TRBJ2-3; perhaps TRBD1 as D (6 bases). Trimming left V 0 bases short and J 4 bases short, with 17 bases between. Germline-derived CDR1 and CDR2 are GTSNPN and SVGIG (reference sequence). The CDR3 runs to 16 residues. The CDR3, as DNA: TGTGCCTGGAGTGTAGGCTTAGGGGGTGGCGCAGATACGCAGTATTTT. It specifies CAWSVGLGGGADTQYF.

The chain employs TRBV11-2 and TRBJ1-1, with 7 bases that match TRBD1. The junction had 17 bases not matched to a gene; V was cut back by 2 bases and J by 11 bases. This CDR3 contains 16 residues. Germline V CDR1 and CDR2: SGHAT, FQNNGV. CDR3 residues: CASSLLEGAQVVGAFF. The CDR3 coding sequence is TGTGCCAGCAGCTTACTTGAGGGGGCGCAAGTCGTTGGGGCTTTCTTT.

This sequence joins TRBV19 and TRBJ2-2; TRBD2 agrees at 7 bases. The CDR3 runs 17 residues. Germline CDR1 LNHDA, CDR2 SQIVND (reference sequence). V lost 2 bases, J lost 1 base, and 7 bases stayed unmatched. CDR3 bases: TGTGCCAGTAGTATAAGTTTACTAGCGCTGAACACCGGGGAGCTGTTTTTT. This translates into CASSISLLALNTGELFF.

The gene calls are TRBV6-2 or TRBV6-3 and TRBJ1-2, with D possibly TRBD1 on 6 matching bases. Germline values: CDR1 MNHEY, CDR2 SVGEGT. V shed 2 bases and J shed 5 bases, with 24 bases lying between them. CDR3 length: 18 residues. The CDR3 sequence is CASSYDGYGQKIHYGYTF. The CDR3 bases are TGTGCCAGCAGTTACGACGGTTATGGACAGAAGATCCATTATGGCTACACCTTC.

The chain joins TRBV29-1 to TRBJ1-2, with 7 nucleotides matching TRBD1. The CDR3 consists of 13 residues. Germline V CDR1 and CDR2: SQVTM, ANQGSEA. The trim removed 6 bases at V and 6 bases at J, leaving 10 bases unmatched. CDR3 nucleotides: TGCAGCGTGAAAGGACAGGTTAAGGATGGCTACACCTTC. This encodes CSVKGQVKDGYTF.

The V and J genes are TRBV6-5 and TRBJ2-2, with D tentatively TRBD1 (6 bases). Germline V gene sequence: CDR1 MNHEY, CDR2 SVGAGI. Trimming took off 8 bases at V and 3 bases at J, with 16 bases between the two ends. The CDR3 contains 15 residues. CDR3 in DNA: TGTGCCAGCCTGCCGGGACACCTTGACACCGGGGAGCTGTTTTTT. This translates into CASLPGHLDTGELFF.

This chain uses TRBV7-2 with TRBJ2-7; TRBD2 aligns across 12 bases. After removal of 3 bases from V and 5 bases from J, the junction contained 5 bases not matched to a gene. The CDR3 length is 15 residues. The V gene's germline CDR1 is SGHTA and CDR2 FQGNSA. CDR3 residues: CASSLRLAGVNEQYF. As DNA, the CDR3 is TGTGCCAGCAGCTTGCGACTAGCGGGGGTCAACGAGCAGTACTTC.

The V and J genes are TRBV4-2 and TRBJ1-2; D possibly corresponds to TRBD1 (6 bases). This CDR3 has 15 residues. CDR1 is LGHNA, CDR2 YNFKEQ, per germline. Trimming pared 0 bases from V and 13 bases from J, leaving 21 bases between. CDR3 residues: CASSQDGQGSLSVTF. The CDR3 region has the DNA TGTGCCAGCAGCCAAGATGGGCAGGGGTCCCTTTCGGTCACCTTC.

This chain connects TRBV29-1 to TRBJ1-1; D uncertain. CDR3 length equals 11 residues. Trimming pared 6 bases from V and 5 bases from J, leaving 10 bases between. Germline assignment: CDR1 SQVTM and CDR2 ANQGSEA. The CDR3 protein is CSVRHVTEAFF. CDR3 in DNA: TGCAGCGTCCGACACGTAACTGAAGCTTTCTTT. Full variable domain (outside the CDR3, taken from reference TRBV29-1 and TRBJ1-1): SAVISQKPSRDICQRGTSLTIQCQVDSQVTMMFWYRQQPGQSLTLIATANQGSEATYESGFVIDKFPISRPNLTFSTLTVSNMSPEDSSIYLCSVRHVTEAFFGQGTRLTVV.

This CDR3 reads CASRGERGNTGELFF. CDR3 nucleotide sequence: TGTGCCAGCAGGGGGGAGCGGGGGAACACCGGGGAGCTGTTTTTT. The V and J genes are TRBV7-2 and TRBJ2-2; the match to TRBD2 covers 7 bases. In germline, CDR1 is SGHTA, CDR2 FQGNSA. There are 15 residues in the CDR3. J was trimmed by 1 base and V by 6 bases; bases with no gene match: 5.

The chain employs TRBV6-2 or TRBV6-3 and TRBJ1-1; no clear D gene. Trimming pared 0 bases from V and 3 bases from J, leaving 14 bases between. Germline V gives CDR1 MNHEY, CDR2 SVGEGT. The CDR3 sequence is 16 residues long. CDR3 sequence reads: CASSYSGRGFDTEAFF. The CDR3 DNA reads TGTGCCAGCAGTTACTCTGGTCGCGGGTTCGACACTGAAGCTTTCTTT.

This chain connects TRBV27 to TRBJ2-3; TRBD2 agrees at 10 bases. The J segment lost 0 bases and the V segment lost 6 bases, leaving 3 bases of the junction unmatched. This CDR3 is 15 amino acids long. Germline CDR1 reads MNHEY; CDR2 reads SMNVEV (reference sequence). The CDR3: CASRYSGGSTDTQYF. In DNA form, the CDR3 reads TGTGCCAGCAGATATAGCGGGGGGAGCACAGATACGCAGTATTTT.

The CDR3 region is CASSPGGGIRGTEAFF. The CDR3 DNA reads as TGTGCCAGCAGCCCCGGGGGGGGAATTAGGGGCACTGAAGCTTTCTTT. The J gene is TRBJ1-1, the V gene TRBV7-2; perhaps TRBD1 as D (5 bases). Germline lookup yields CDR1 SGHTA and CDR2 FQGNSA. The CDR3 is 16 residues long. Trimming stripped 5 bases from V and 4 bases from J, with 20 bases between. The full variable domain, with the rest looked up from reference TRBV7-2 and TRBJ1-1, is GAGVSQSPSNKVTEKGKDVELRCDPISGHTALYWYRQSLGQGLEFLIYFQGNSAPDKSGLPSDRFSAERTGGSVSTLTIQRTQQEDSAVYLCASSPGGGIRGTEAFFGQGTRLTVV.

The chain recombines TRBV11-3 with TRBJ2-5; 10 bases are shared with TRBD1. The CDR3 consists of 13 residues. Germline CDR1 SGHNT, CDR2 YENEEA. V shed 5 bases and J 4 bases; nucleotides not matched to a gene: 1. The CDR3 reads CASSRTGGETQYF. CDR3 in DNA: TGTGCCAGCAGCCGGACAGGGGGAGAGACCCAGTACTTC. The entire variable domain, with the rest obtained from reference TRBV11-3 and TRBJ2-5, is as follows: EAGVVQSPRYKIIEKKQPVAFWCNPISGHNTLYWYLQNLGQGPELLIRYENEEAVDDSQLPKDRFSAERLKGVDSTLKIQPAELGDSAVYLCASSRTGGETQYFGPGTRLLVL.

The chain has TRBV5-1 and TRBJ1-1, with a weak D call TRBD1 (5 bases). This CDR3 spans 14 amino acids. The germline V gene has CDR1 SGHRS and CDR2 YFSETQ. V was clipped by 0 bases and J by 1 base, with 7 bases between them. The CDR3 DNA sequence: TGCGCCAGCAGCTTGGCTCAGGGGAACACTGAAGCTTTCTTT. This translates into CASSLAQGNTEAFF.

The J gene is TRBJ1-1, the V gene TRBV5-1, with 10 positions matching TRBD1. Germline-derived CDR1 and CDR2 are SGHRS and YFSETQ. The CDR3 is 15 residues long. V lost 4 bases and J lost 6; bases outside the gene matches: 9. The CDR3: CASSSPGQGRPEAFF. CDR3 sequence (DNA): TGCGCCAGCAGCAGCCCGGGACAGGGGCGTCCTGAAGCTTTCTTT.

The CDR3 loop is CASSSLGTPLRETQYF. For the CDR3, the DNA is TGCGCCAGCAGCTCACTCGGGACACCCCTTCGGGAGACCCAGTACTTC. The rearrangement joins TRBV5-1 to TRBJ2-5, with D possibly matching TRBD1 (6 bases). CDR3 length: 16 residues. Per germline, CDR1 SGHRS and CDR2 YFSETQ. V was trimmed by 3 bases and J by 5 bases, leaving 20 bases between them.

This clone was found a few times. V and J are TRBV7-3 and TRBJ1-2, with a possible D match to TRBD1 (5 bases). Germline loops: CDR1 SGHTA, CDR2 FQGTGA. The CDR3 loop spans 14 amino acids. V was cut by 1 base and J by 5 bases, with 11 bases left in between. CDR3 coding DNA: TGTGCCAGCAGCTTAATGGCAGGACAATATGGCTACACCTTC. Translation gives CASSLMAGQYGYTF. The complete variable domain, with remaining parts taken from reference TRBV7-3 and TRBJ1-2, reads GAGVSQTPSNKVTEKGKYVELRCDPISGHTALYWYRQSLGQGPEFLIYFQGTGAADDSGLPNDRFFAVRPEGSVSTLKIQRTERGDSAVYLCASSLMAGQYGYTFGSGTRLTVV.

Regarding this clone: At one boundary the junction diverges from the germline segment, which might be a read error. The V and J genes are TRBV7-9 and TRBJ1-2; D is unclear. Germline V lookup: CDR1 SEHNR, CDR2 FQNEAQ (reference sequence). The CDR3 has 13 amino acids. The CDR3 DNA reads as TGTGCCAGCAGCTTAGCGCAAGACTACGGCTACACCTTC. Translation gives CASSLAQDYGYTF.

The rearrangement uses TRBV10-1 and TRBJ1-5; no firm D call. The CDR3 spans 13 residues. The V end lost 2 bases, the J end lost 3 bases, and 5 bases lay between the germline ends. Per germline, CDR1 WNHNN and CDR2 SYGVQD (reference sequence). DNA of the CDR3: TGCGCCAGCAGTGAGAACTTCAATCAGCCCCAGCATTTT. Protein: CASSENFNQPQHF.

This chain uses TRBV28 with TRBJ2-1; D call uncertain. Germline V gene data show CDR1 as MDHEN and CDR2 as SYDVKM. This CDR3 has 14 residues. V was shortened by 0 bases and J by 7 bases, with 10 bases between the two germline ends. CDR3 amino acids: CASSLWPTRNEQFF. CDR3 bases: TGTGCCAGCAGTTTATGGCCGACGAGGAATGAGCAGTTCTTC.

The chain employs TRBV7-2 and TRBJ2-4; no definite D call. Germline V CDR1 and CDR2: SGHTA, FQGNSA. The CDR3 has 16 amino acids. The V gene lost 5 bases and the J gene lost 0 bases, with 14 bases spanning the gap. The CDR3 reads CASSVPFELAKNIQYF. The DNA of the CDR3 is TGTGCCAGCAGCGTACCCTTCGAACTAGCCAAAAACATTCAGTACTTC. Drawing the rest from reference TRBV7-2 and TRBJ2-4, the complete variable domain is GAGVSQSPSNKVTEKGKDVELRCDPISGHTALYWYRQSLGQGLEFLIYFQGNSAPDKSGLPSDRFSAERTGGSVSTLTIQRTQQEDSAVYLCASSVPFELAKNIQYFGAGTRLSVL.

The rearrangement links TRBV7-8 to TRBJ2-2; 9 bases line up with TRBD1. V shed 4 bases and J 2 bases; nucleotides not matched to a gene: 5. Germline CDR1 and CDR2: SGHVS and FQNEAQ. CDR3 length equals 16 residues. CDR3 in DNA: TGTGCCAGCAGCTCCCGGACAGGGGAAAACACCGGGGAGCTGTTTTTT. Amino acids: CASSSRTGENTGELFF. The full variable domain, with the rest looked up from reference TRBV7-8 and TRBJ2-2, is GAGVSQSPRYKVAKRGQDVALRCDPISGHVSLFWYQQALGQGPEFLTYFQNEAQLDKSGLPSDRFFAERPEGSVSTLKIQRTQQEDSAVYLCASSSRTGENTGELFFGEGSRLTVL.

The genes are TRBV19 and TRBJ2-2; D is undetermined. Trimming took 3 bases from V and 7 from J, leaving 9 bases between them. CDR1 and CDR2 (germline): LNHDA, SQIVND (reference sequence). This CDR3 spans 13 amino acids. The CDR3 loop reads CASSILAVGELFF. As DNA, the CDR3 is TGTGCCAGTAGTATTCTGGCGGTCGGGGAGCTGTTTTTT.

The DNA of the CDR3 is TGTGCCAGCAGTTACTCAGGCAGGCAGGAGACCCAGTACTTC. It is translated as CASSYSGRQETQYF. The gene calls are TRBV6-6 and TRBJ2-5; no clear D. The CDR3 has 14 residues. Germline CDR1 is MNHNY and CDR2 is SVGAGI (reference sequence). V lost 0 bases to trimming and J lost 5 bases, with 10 bases between them.

The chain is built from TRBV19 and TRBJ1-4, with a weak D call TRBD1 (6 bases). Per germline, CDR1 LNHDA and CDR2 SQIVND (reference sequence). V was pared by 7 bases and J by 8 bases, with 14 bases between. There are 13 residues in the CDR3. The CDR3 bases are TGTGCCAGTAATCGGGGGGCGCGAGAAAAACTGTTTTTT. This encodes CASNRGAREKLFF.